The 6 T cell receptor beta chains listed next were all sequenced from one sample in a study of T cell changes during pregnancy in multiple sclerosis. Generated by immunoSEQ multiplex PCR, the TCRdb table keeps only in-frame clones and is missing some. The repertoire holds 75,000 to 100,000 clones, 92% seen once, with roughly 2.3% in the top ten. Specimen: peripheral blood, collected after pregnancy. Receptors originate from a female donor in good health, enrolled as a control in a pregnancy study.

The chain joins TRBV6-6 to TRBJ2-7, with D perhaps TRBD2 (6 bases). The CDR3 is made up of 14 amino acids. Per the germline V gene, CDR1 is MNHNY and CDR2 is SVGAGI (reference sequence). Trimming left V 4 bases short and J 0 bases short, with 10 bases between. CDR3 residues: CASSSRTNSYEQYF. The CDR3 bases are TGTGCCAGCAGTTCGCGGACTAACTCCTACGAGCAGTACTTC.

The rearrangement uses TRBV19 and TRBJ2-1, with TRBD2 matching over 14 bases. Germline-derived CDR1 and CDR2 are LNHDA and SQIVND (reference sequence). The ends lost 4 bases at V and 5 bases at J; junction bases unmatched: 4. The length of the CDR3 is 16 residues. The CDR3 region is CASSSWGLAGDNEQFF. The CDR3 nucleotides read TGTGCCAGTAGTAGTTGGGGACTAGCGGGAGACAATGAGCAGTTCTTC.

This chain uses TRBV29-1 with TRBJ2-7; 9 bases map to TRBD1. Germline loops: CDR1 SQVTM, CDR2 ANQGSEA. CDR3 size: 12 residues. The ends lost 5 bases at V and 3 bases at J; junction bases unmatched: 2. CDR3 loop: CSVTGGNYEQYF. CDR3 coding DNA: TGCAGCGTTACAGGGGGCAACTACGAGCAGTACTTC.

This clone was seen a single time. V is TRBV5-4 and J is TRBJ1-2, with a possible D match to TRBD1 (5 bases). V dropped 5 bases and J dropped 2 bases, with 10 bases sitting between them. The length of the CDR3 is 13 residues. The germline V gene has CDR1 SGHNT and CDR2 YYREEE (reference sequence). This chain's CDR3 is CASRSGKNYGYTF. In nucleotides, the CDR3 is TGTGCCAGCAGGTCAGGGAAAAACTATGGCTACACCTTC.

CDR3: CASSPEDGNYEQYF. The CDR3 region has the DNA TGTGCCAGCAGCCCCGAAGACGGGAACTACGAGCAGTACTTC. The chain joins TRBV6-1 to TRBJ2-7; D may be TRBD2 (5 bases). The CDR3 is made up of 14 amino acids. Germline lookup yields CDR1 MNHNS and CDR2 SASEGT. Trimming removed 6 bases from V and 3 bases from J, with 15 bases in between.

For the CDR3, the DNA is TGTGCCAGCATTACCAGGGTTTCCGGGGAGCTGTTTTTT. Protein: CASITRVSGELFF. This sequence joins TRBV7-3 and TRBJ2-2, with D possibly TRBD1 on 5 matching bases. Between the trimmed V and J ends, which lost 7 bases and 6 bases, there was a span of 12 bases. Germline V CDR1 and CDR2: SGHTA, FQGTGA. The CDR3 runs 13 residues.